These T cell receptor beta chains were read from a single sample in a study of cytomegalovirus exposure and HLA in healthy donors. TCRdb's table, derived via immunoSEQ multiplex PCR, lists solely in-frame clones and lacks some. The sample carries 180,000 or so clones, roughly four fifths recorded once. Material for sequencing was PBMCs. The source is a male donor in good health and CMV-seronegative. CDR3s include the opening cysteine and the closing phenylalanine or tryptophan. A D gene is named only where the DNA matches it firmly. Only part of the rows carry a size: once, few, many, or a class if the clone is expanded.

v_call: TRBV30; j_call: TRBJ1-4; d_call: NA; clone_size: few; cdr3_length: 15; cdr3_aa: CAWSPTGLANEKLFF; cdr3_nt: TGTGCCTGGAGCCCTACAGGGCTTGCTAATGAAAAACTGTTTTTT
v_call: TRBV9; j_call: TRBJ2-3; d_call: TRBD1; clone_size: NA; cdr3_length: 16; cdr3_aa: CASSVGTGTLTDTQYF; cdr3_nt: TGTGCCAGCAGCGTAGGGACAGGGACCCTCACAGATACGCAGTATTTT
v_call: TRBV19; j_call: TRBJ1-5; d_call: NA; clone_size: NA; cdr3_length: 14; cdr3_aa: CASHWANANQPQHF; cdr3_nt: TGTGCCAGCCACTGGGCCAACGCAAATCAGCCCCAGCATTTT
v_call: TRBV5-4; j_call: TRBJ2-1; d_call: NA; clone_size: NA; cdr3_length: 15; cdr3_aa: CASSLNGGSYNEQFF; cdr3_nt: TGTGCCAGCAGCTTGAACGGAGGCTCCTACAATGAGCAGTTCTTC
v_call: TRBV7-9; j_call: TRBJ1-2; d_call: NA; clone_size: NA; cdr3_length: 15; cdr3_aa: CASSLEGRANYGYTF; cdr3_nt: TGTGCCAGCAGCTTAGAGGGCAGGGCTAACTATGGCTACACCTTC
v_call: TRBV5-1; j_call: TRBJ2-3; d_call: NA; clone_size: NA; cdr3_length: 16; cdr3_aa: CASSLVAETSTDTQYF; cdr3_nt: TGCGCCAGCAGCTTGGTGGCGGAGACTAGCACAGATACGCAGTATTTT
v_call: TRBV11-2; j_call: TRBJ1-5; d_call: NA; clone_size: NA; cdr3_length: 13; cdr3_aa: CASSPSILGPQHF; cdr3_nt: TGTGCCAGCAGCCCGTCAATACTTGGGCCCCAGCATTTT
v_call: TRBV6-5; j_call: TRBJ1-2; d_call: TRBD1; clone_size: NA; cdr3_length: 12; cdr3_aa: CASSGDSYGYTF; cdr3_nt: TGTGCCAGCAGTGGGGACAGCTATGGCTACACCTTC
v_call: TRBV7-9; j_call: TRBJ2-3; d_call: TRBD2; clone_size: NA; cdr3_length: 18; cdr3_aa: CASSPALGLAGGPDTQYF; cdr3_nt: TGTGCCAGCAGCCCCGCCCTGGGACTAGCGGGAGGGCCTGATACGCAGTATTTT
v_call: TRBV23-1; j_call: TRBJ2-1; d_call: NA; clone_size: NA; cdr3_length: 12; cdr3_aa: CASSHPGDQKFF; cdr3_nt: TGCGCCAGCAGTCACCCGGGGGACCAGAAGTTCTTC
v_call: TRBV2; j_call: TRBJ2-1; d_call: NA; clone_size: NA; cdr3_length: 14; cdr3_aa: CASGAEIPYNEQFF; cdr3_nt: TGTGCCAGCGGCGCGGAAATACCGTACAATGAGCAGTTCTTC
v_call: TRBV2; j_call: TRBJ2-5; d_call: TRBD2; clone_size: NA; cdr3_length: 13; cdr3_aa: CASLAGFQETQYF; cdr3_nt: TGTGCCAGCCTAGCGGGGTTTCAAGAGACCCAGTACTTC
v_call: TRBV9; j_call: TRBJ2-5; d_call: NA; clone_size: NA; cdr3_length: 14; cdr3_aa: CASSPREGEETQYF; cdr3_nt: TGTGCCAGCAGCCCCCGAGAGGGAGAAGAGACCCAGTACTTC
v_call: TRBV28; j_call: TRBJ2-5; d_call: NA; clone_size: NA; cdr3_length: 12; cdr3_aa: CASSLWSETQYF; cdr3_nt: TGTGCCAGCAGTTTATGGTCGGAGACCCAGTACTTC
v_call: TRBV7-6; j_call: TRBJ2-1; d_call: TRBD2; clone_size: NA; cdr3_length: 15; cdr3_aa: CASSLAGGGANEQFF; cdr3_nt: TGTGCCAGCAGCTTAGCGGGCGGGGGGGCGAATGAGCAGTTCTTC
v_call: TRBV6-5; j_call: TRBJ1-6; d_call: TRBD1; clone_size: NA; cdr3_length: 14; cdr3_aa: CASRPQGAPSPLHF; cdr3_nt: TGTGCCAGCAGACCGCAGGGGGCGCCTTCACCCCTCCACTTT
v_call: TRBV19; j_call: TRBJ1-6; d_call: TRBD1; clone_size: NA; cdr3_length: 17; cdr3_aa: CASSMGQGSSYNSPLHF; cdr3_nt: TGTGCCAGTAGTATGGGACAGGGGAGCTCCTATAATTCACCCCTCCACTTT
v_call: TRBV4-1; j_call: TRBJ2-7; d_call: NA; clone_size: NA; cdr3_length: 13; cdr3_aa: CASSQPDSYEQYF; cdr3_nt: TGCGCCAGCAGCCAACCGGACAGCTACGAGCAGTACTTC
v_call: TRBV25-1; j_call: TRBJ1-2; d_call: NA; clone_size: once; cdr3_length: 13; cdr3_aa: CASSESAAPGYTF; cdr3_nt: TGTGCCAGCAGTGAGTCGGCGGCCCCTGGCTACACCTTC
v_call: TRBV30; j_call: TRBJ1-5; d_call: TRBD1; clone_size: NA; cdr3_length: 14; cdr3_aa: CAWSPGQGGQPQHF; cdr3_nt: TGTGCCTGGAGTCCCGGACAGGGAGGCCAGCCCCAGCATTTT
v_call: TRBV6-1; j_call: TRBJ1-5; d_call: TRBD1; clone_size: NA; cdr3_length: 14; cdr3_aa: CASSAGTGGQPQHF; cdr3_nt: TGTGCCAGCAGTGCCGGGACAGGGGGTCAGCCCCAGCATTTT
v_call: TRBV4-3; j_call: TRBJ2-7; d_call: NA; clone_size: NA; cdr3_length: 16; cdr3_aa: CASSQDQGGSSYEQYF; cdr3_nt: TGCGCCAGCAGCCAAGATCAAGGAGGGAGCTCCTACGAGCAGTACTTC
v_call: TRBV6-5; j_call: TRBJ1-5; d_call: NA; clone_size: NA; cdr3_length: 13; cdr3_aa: CASSITYNQPQHF; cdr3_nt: TGTGCCAGCAGCATTACTTATAATCAGCCCCAGCATTTT
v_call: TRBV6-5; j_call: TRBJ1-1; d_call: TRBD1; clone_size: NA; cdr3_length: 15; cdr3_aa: CASSYGTGGGTEAFF; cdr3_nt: TGTGCCAGCAGTTACGGGACAGGGGGGGGAACTGAAGCTTTCTTT
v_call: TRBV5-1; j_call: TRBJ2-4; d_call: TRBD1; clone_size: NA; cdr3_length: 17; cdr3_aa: CASSPSGGLGTKNIQYF; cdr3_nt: TGCGCCAGCAGCCCCTCAGGGGGCCTGGGGACCAAAAACATTCAGTACTTC
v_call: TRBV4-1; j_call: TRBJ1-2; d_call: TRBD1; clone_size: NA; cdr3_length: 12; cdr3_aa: CASSPQGGGYTF; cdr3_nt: TGCGCCAGCAGCCCCCAGGGGGGAGGCTACACCTTC
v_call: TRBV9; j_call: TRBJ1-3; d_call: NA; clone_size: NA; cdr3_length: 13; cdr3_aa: CASNRPGINTIYF; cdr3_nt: TGTGCCAGCAACCGACCCGGGATAAACACCATATATTTT
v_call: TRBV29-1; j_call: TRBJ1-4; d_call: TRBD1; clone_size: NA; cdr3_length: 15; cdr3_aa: CGVVDRAATNEKLFF; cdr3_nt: TGCGGCGTCGTGGACAGGGCCGCAACTAATGAAAAACTGTTTTTT
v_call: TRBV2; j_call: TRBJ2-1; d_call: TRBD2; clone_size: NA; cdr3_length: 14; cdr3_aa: CASVSGGSYNEQFF; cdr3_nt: TGTGCCAGCGTTAGCGGGGGCTCCTACAATGAGCAGTTCTTC
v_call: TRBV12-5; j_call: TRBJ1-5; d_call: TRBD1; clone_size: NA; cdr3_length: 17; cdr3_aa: CASGLGPGQGEDQPQHF; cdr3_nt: TGTGCTAGTGGTTTGGGACCGGGACAGGGAGAGGATCAGCCCCAGCATTTT
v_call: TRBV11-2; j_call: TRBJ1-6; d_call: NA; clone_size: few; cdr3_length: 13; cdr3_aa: CASRTANNSPLHF; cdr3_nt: TGTGCCAGCAGGACAGCTAATAATTCACCCCTCCACTTT
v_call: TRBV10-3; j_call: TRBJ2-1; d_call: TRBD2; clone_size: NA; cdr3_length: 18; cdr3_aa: CAIRELDSGTSGNNEQFF; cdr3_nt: TGTGCCATCAGGGAGCTAGACTCCGGGACTAGCGGGAACAATGAGCAGTTCTTC
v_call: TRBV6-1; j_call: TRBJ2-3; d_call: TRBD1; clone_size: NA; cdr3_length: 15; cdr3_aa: CASSIQGSRRDTQYF; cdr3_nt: TGTGCCAGCAGTATACAGGGGTCGCGACGAGATACGCAGTATTTT
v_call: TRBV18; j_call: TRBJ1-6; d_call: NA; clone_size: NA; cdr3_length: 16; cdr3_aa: CASSPPGRDGSSPLHF; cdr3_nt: TGTGCCAGCTCACCACCGGGCAGGGATGGTTCTTCACCCCTCCACTTT
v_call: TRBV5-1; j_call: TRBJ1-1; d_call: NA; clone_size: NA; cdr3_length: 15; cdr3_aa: CASSSTGIMNTEAFF; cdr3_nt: TGCGCCAGCAGCTCCACAGGGATCATGAACACTGAAGCTTTCTTT
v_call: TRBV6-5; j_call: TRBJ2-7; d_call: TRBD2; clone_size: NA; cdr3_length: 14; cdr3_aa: CASSYGTSDYEQYF; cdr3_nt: TGTGCCAGCAGTTACGGGACTAGCGACTACGAGCAGTACTTC